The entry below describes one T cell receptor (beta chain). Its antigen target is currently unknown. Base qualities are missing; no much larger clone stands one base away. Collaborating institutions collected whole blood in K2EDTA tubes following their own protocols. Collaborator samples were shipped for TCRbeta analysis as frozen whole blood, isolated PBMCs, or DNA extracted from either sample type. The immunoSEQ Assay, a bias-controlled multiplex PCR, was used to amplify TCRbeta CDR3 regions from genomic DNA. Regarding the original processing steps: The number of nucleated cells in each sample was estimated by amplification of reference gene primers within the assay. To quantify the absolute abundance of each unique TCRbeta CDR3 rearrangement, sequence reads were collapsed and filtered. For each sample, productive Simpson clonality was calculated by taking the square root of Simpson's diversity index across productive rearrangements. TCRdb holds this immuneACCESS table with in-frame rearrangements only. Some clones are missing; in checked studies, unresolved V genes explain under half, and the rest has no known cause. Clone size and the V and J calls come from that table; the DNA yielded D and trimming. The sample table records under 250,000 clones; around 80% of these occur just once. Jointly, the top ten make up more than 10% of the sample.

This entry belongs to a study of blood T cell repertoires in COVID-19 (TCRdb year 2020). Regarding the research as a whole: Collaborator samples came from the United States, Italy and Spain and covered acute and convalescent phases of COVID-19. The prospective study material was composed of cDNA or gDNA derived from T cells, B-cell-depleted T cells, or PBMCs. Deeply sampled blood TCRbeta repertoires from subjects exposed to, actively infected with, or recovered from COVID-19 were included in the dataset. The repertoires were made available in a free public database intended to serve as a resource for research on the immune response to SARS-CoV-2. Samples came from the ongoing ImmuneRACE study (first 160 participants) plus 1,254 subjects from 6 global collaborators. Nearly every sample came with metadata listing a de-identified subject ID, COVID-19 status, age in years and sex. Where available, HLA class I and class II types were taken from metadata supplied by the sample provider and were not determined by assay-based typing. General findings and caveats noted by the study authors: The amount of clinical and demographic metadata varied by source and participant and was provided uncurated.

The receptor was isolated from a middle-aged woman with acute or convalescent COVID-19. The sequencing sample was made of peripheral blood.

The DNA reads as follows: TGTGCCAGCGGCGTCCCGGGGGATGAAGAAACTGAAGCTTTCTTT. Translated, it gives CASGVPGDEETEAFF. This chain joins TRBV6-5 to TRBJ1-1; TRBD1 is possibly the D segment (5 matching bases). The germline V gene supplies CDR1 MNHEY and CDR2 SVGAGI. The junction shows trimming of 8 bases on V and 5 bases on J, plus 21 bases between the germline ends. The CDR3, cysteine through phenylalanine, is 15 amino acids long. The kept DNA is CDR3 alone, 45 bases in frame from the first base.